The present TCR beta chain was sequenced within a study of blood T cell repertoires in COVID-19. Whole-study context: The United States, Italy and Spain provided the acute and convalescent COVID-19 samples. PBMCs, B-cell-depleted T cells, or T cells were the source of the cDNA or gDNA that made up the material.

The CDR3 spans 14 residues. Looked up from germline, CDR1 is GTSNPN and CDR2 is SVGIG (reference sequence). With 4 bases clipped from V and 3 bases from J, the junction kept 6 bases outside the gene matches. In the original workflow: By means of reference gene primer amplification, nucleated cell counts were estimated. Data came from immunoSEQ multiplex PCR; TCRdb stores just in-frame clones and leaves some out. V, J and clone size are those of that table, while D and trimming were read from the DNA. Of about 90,000 clones listed, approximately 90% are singletons. The TCR comes from a man between 60 and 75 years old with acute or convalescent COVID-19. V usage is TRBV30 and J usage is TRBJ2-7; 10 positions match TRBD1. Sequenced: peripheral blood. In nucleotides, the CDR3 is TGTGCCTGGAATAACCGGGACAGGGGCTACGAGCAGTACTTC. Encoded protein: CAWNNRDRGYEQYF.